The source of this T cell receptor (beta chain) is a study of blood T cells in healthy people across ages. This clonotype was recorded only once. Germline CDR1 and CDR2: DFQATT and SNEGSKA (reference sequence). V gave up 5 bases and J gave up 3 bases, with 14 bases separating them. The CDR3 consists of 13 residues. Through a sample-barcoded 5' primer and a J-beta primer mix, a second PCR was run for about 7 to 12 cycles. Tagging of each cDNA molecule was performed by a template-switch adaptor with 12 random nucleotides. TCRdb redid the calling of the 5' RACE reads with MiXCR, one entry per CDR3 protein. The sample yields about 590,000 distinct CDR3 sequences, about 30% seen once.

The chain uses TRBV20-1 and TRBJ2-7, with D unresolved. Sample: blood. The sequence was collected from a woman aged 80 or older in good health. CDR3 DNA: TGCAGTGCTGGATCAAGGCACCACTACGAGCAGTACTTC. Translation: CSAGSRHHYEQYF.